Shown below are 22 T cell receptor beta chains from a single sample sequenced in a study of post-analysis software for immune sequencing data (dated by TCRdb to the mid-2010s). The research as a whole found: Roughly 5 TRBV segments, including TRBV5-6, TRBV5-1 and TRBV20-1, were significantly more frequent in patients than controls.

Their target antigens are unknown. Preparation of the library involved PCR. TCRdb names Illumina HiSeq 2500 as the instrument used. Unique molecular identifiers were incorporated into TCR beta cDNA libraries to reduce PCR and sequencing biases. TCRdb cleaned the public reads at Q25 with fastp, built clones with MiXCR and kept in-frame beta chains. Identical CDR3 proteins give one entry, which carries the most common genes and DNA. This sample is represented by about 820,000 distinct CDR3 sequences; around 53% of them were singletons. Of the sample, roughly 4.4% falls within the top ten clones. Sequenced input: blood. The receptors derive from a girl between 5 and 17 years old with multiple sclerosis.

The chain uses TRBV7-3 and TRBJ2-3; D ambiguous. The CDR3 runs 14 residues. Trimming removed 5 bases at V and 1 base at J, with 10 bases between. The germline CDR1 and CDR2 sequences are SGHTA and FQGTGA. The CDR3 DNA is TGTGCCAGCAGCCAGCTGGGTGGCACAGATACGCAGTATTTT. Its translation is CASSQLGGTDTQYF.

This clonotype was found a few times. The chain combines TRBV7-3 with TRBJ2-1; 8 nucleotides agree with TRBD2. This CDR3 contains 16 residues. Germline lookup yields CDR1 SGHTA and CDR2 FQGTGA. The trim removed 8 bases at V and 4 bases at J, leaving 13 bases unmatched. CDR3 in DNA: TGTGCCAGCTCTAAAGTCTCGGCGGGAGGTTACAATGAGCAGTTCTTC. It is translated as CASSKVSAGGYNEQFF.

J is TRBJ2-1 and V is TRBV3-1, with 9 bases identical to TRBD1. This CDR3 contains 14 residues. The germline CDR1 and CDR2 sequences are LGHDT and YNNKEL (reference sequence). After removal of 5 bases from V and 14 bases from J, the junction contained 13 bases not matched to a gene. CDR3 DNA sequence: TGTGCCAGCAGCTTGCCCTTTTCCGGGACAGGGAAGTTCTTC. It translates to CASSLPFSGTGKFF.

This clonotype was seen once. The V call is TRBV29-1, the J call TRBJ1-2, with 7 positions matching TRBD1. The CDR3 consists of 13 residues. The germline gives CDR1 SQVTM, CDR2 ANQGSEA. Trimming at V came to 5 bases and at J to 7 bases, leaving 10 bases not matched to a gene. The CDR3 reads CSVTTGTDGGYTF. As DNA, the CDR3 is TGCAGCGTTACCACCGGGACAGACGGTGGCTACACCTTC.

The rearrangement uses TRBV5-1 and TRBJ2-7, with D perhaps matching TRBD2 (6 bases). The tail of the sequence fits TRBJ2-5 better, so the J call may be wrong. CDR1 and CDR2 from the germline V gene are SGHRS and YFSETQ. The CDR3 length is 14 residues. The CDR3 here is CASRLAGTQETQYF. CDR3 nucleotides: TGCGCCAGCAGGCTGGCGGGAACACAAGAGACCCAGTACTTC.

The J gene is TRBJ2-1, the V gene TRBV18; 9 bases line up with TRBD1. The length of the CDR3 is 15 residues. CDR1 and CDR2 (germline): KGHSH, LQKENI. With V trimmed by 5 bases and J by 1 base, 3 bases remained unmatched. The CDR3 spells CASSAGQGSYNEQFF. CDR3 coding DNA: TGTGCCAGCTCAGCGGGACAGGGATCCTACAATGAGCAGTTCTTC.

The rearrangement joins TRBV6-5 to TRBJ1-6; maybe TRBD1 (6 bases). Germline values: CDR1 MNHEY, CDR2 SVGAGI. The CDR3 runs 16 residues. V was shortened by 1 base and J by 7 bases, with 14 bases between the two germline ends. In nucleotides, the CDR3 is TGTGCCAGCAGTTACTTGGGGGCGGGAAGGAATTCACCCCTCCACTTT. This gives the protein CASSYLGAGRNSPLHF.

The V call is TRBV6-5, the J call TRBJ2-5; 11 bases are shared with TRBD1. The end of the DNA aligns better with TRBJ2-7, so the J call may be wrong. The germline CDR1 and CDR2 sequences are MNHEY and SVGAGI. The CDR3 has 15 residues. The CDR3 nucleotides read TGTGCCAGCAGTGGCGGGACAGGGGGTAGCTACGAGCAGTACTTC. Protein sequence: CASSGGTGGSYEQYF.

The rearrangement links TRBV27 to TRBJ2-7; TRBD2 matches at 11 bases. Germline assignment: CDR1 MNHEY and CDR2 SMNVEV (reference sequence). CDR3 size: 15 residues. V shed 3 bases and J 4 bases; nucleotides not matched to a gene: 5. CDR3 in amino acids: CASSFATSGSYEQYF. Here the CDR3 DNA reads TGTGCCAGCAGTTTTGCTACTAGCGGGAGTTACGAGCAGTACTTC.

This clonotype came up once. CDR3 amino acids: CASSLGKNQPQHF. CDR3 DNA sequence: TGTGCCAGCAGCTTAGGGAAAAATCAGCCCCAGCATTTT. The J gene is TRBJ1-5, the V gene TRBV7-3; D is unresolved. CDR1 is SGHTA and CDR2 is FQGTGA in the germline V gene. This CDR3 spans 13 amino acids. Trimming shortened V by 2 bases and J by 4 bases, and 6 bases separated the two germline ends.

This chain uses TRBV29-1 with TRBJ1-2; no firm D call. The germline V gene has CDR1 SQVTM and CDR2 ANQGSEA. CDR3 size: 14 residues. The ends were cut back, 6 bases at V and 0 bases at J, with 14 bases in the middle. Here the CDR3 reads CSVHWVIANYGYTF. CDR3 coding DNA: TGCAGCGTCCATTGGGTGATCGCTAACTATGGCTACACCTTC.

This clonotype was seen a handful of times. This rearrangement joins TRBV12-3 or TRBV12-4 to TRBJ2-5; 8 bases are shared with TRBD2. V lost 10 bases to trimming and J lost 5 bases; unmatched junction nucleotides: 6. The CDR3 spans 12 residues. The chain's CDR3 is CATGGLSETQYF. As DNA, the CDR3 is TGTGCCACGGGGGGGCTTAGCGAGACCCAGTACTTC.

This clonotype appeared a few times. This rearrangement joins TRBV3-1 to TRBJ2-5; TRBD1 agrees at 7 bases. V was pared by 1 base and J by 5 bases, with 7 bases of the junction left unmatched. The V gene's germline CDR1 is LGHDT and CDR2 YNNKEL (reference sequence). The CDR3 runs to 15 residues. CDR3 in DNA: TGTGCCAGCAGCCAAGCCGTCCGACAGGGCGAGACCCAGTACTTC. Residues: CASSQAVRQGETQYF.

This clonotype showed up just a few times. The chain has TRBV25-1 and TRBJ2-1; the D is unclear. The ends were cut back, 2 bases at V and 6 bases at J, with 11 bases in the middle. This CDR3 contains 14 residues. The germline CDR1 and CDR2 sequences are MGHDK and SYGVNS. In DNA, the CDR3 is TGTGCCAGCAGTGAAGGACCTCAAGGCAATGAGCAGTTCTTC. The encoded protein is CASSEGPQGNEQFF.

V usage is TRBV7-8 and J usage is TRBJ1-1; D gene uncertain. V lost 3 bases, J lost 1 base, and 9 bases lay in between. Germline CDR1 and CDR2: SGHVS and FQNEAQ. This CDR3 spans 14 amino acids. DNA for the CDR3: TGTGCCAGCAGCTTCGCAGGAGCGAACACTGAAGCTTTCTTT. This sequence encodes CASSFAGANTEAFF.

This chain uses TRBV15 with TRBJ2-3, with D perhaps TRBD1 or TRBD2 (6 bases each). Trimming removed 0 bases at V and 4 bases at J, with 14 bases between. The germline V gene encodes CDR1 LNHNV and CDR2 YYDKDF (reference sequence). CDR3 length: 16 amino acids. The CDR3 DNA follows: TGTGCCACCAGCAGAGAGGGGCGGGACACTGCAGATACGCAGTATTTT. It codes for CATSREGRDTADTQYF.

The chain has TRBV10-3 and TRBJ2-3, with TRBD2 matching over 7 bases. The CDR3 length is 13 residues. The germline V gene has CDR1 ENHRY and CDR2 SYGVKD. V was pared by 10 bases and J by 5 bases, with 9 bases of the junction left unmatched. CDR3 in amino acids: CASLPGGGDTQYF. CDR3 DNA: TGTGCCAGCCTACCGGGAGGCGGAGATACGCAGTATTTT.

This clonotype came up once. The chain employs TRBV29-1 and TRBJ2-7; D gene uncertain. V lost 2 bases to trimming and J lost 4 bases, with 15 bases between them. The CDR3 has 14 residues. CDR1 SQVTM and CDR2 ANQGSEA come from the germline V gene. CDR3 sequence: CSVEFSGSIYEQYF. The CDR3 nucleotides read TGCAGCGTTGAATTCTCAGGCTCGATATACGAGCAGTACTTC.

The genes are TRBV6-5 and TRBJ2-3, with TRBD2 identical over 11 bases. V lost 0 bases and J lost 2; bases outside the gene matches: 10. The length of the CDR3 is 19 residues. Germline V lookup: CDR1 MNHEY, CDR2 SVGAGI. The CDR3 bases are TGTGCCAGCAGTTACTCGATCAGCGGTAGCGGGGGGGCCACAGATACGCAGTATTTT. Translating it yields CASSYSISGSGGATDTQYF.

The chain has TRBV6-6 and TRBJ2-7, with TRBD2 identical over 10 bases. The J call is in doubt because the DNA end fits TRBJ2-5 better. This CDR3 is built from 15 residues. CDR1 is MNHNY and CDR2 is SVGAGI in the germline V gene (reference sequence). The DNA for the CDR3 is TGTGCCAGCAGAGCTAAGCGGGAGGGCCCAGAGACCCAGTACTTC. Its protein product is CASRAKREGPETQYF.

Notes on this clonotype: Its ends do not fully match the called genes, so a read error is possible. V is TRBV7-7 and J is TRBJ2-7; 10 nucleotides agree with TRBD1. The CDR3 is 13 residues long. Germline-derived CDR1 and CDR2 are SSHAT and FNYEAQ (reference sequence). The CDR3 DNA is TGTGCTAGCAGCTTAGCGACAGGGGGCCCCTCGTACTTC. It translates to CASSLATGGPSYF.

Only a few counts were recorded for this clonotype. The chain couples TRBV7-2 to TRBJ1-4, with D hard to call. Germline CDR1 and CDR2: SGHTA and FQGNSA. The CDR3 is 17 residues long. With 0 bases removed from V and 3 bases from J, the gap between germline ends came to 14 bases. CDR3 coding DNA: TGTGCCAGCAGCTTAGCGGACCCCCGTTGGGCTAATGAAAAACTGTTTTTT. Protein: CASSLADPRWANEKLFF.